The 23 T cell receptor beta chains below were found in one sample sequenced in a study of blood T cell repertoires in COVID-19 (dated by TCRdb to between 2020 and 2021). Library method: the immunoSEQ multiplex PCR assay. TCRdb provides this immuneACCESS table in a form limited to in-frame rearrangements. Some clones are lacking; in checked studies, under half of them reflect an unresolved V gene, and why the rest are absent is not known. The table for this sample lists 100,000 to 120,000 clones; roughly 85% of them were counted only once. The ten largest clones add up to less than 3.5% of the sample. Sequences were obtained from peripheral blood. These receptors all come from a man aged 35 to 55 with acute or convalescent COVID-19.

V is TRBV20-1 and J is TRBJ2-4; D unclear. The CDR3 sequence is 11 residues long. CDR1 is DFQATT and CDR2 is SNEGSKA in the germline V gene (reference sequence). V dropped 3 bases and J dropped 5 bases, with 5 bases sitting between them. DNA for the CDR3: TGCAGTGCTAGCCAGGAAAACATTCAGTACTTC. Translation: CSASQENIQYF.

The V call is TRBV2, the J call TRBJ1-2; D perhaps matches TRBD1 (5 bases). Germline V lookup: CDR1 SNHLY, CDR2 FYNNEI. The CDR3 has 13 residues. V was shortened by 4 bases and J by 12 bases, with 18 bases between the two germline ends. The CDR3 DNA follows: TGTGCCAGCAGTGCAATCATCCAGGGAAAGCACACCTTC. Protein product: CASSAIIQGKHTF.

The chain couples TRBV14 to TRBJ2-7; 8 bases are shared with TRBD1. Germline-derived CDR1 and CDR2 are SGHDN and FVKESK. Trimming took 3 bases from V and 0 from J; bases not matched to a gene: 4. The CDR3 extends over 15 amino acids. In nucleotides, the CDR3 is TGTGCCAGCAGCCAGCAGGGGGCTTTCTCCTACGAGCAGTACTTC. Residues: CASSQQGAFSYEQYF.

For the CDR3, the DNA is TGTGCCAGCAGTTCTCCGGGGACCGGGGAGCTGTTTTTT. Protein sequence: CASSSPGTGELFF. The chain links TRBV12-3 or TRBV12-4 to TRBJ2-2, with D perhaps TRBD2 (5 bases). This CDR3 has 13 residues. V shed 4 bases and J shed 5 bases, with 8 bases lying between them.

The DNA of the CDR3 is TGCGCCAGCAGCCACCGAAGAGGGTTGGGGAACGTTGACACCGGGGAGCTGTTTTTT. It specifies CASSHRRGLGNVDTGELFF. V is TRBV4-1 and J is TRBJ2-2; a weak D match, TRBD2 (5 bases). Trimming removed 3 bases from V and 3 bases from J, with 23 bases in between. The germline gives CDR1 MGHRA, CDR2 YSYEKL. The CDR3 loop spans 19 amino acids.

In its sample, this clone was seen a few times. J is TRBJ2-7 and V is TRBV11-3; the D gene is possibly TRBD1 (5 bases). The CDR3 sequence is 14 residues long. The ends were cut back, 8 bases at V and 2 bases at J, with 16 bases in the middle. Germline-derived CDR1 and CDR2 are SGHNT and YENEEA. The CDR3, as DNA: TGTGCCAGCGATTGGACAATCAGCCCCTACGAGCAGTACTTC. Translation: CASDWTISPYEQYF.

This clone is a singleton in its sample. CDR3 DNA sequence: TGTGCCAGCAGTGTTTTAAGGGGATTTTATGGCTACACCTTC. This sequence encodes CASSVLRGFYGYTF. V and J are TRBV6-4 and TRBJ1-2, with TRBD1 as a possible D gene (5 bases). Germline V CDR1 and CDR2: MRHNA, SNTAGT. Between the trimmed V and J ends, which lost 4 bases and 5 bases, there was a span of 14 bases. The CDR3 extends over 14 amino acids.

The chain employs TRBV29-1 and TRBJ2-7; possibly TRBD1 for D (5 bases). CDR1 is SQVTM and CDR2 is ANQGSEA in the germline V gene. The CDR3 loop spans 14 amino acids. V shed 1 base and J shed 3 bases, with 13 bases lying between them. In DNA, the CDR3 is TGCAGCGTTGAAGGGTTAGGGCAGGGCTACGAGCAGTACTTC. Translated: CSVEGLGQGYEQYF.

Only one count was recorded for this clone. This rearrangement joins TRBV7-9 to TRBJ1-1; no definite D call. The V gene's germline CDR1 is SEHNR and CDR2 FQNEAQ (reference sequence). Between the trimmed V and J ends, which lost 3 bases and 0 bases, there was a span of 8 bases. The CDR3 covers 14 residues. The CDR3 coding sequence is TGTGCCAGCAGCTTTGGTGGCATGAACACTGAAGCTTTCTTT. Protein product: CASSFGGMNTEAFF.

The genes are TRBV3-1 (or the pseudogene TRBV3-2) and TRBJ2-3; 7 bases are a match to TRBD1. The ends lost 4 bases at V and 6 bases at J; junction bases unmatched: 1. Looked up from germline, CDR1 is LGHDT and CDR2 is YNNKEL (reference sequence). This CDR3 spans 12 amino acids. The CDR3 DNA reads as TGTGCCAGCAGCCTGACAGGGGATACGCAGTATTTT. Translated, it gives CASSLTGDTQYF.

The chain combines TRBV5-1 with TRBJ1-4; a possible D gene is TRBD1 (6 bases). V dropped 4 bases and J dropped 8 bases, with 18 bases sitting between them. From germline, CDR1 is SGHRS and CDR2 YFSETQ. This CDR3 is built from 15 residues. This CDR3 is CASSLVQGQGEKLFF. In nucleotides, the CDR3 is TGCGCCAGCAGCCTGGTTCAGGGGCAGGGGGAAAAACTGTTTTTT.

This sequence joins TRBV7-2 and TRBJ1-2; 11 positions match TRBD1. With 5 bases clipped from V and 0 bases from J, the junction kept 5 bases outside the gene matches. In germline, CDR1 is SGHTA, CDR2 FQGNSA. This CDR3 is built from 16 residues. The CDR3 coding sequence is TGTGCCAGCAGCCCGGACAGGGGGCGGGCTAACTATGGCTACACCTTC. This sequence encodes CASSPDRGRANYGYTF.

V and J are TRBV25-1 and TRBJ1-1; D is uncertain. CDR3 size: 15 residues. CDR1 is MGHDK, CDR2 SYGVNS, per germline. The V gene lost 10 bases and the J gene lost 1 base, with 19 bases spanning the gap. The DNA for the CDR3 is TGTGCCACGGAGGGTGGTTTATCCGGGAACACTGAAGCTTTCTTT. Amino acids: CATEGGLSGNTEAFF.

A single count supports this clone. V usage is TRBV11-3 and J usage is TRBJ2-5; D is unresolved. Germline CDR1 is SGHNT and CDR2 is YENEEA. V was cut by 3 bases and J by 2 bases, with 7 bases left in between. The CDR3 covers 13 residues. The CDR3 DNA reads TGTGCCAGCAGCTTCGGCAGGCAAGAGACCCAGTACTTC. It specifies CASSFGRQETQYF.

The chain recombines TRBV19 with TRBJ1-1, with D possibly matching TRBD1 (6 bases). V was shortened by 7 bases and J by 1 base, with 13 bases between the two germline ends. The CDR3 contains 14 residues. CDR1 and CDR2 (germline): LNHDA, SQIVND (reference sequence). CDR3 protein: CASIMTGSNTEAFF. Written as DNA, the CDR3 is TGTGCCAGTATAATGACAGGATCGAACACTGAAGCTTTCTTT.

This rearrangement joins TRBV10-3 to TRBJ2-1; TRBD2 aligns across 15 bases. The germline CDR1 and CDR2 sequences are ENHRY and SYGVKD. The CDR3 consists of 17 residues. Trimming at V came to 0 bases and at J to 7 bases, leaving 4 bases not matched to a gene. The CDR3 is CAISESRGTSGGNEQFF. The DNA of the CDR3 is TGTGCCATCAGTGAGTCGAGGGGGACTAGCGGGGGGAATGAGCAGTTCTTC.

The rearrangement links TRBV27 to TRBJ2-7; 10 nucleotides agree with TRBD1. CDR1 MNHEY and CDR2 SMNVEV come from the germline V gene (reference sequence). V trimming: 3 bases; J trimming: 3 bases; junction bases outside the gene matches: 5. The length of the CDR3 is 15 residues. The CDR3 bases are TGTGCCAGCAGTTTCTCCCGGACAGGGGGCTACGAGCAGTACTTC. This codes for CASSFSRTGGYEQYF.

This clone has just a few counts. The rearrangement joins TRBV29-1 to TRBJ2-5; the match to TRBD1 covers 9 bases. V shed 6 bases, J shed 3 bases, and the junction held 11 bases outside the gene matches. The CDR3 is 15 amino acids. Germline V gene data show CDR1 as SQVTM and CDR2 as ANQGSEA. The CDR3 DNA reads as TGCAGCGTAGCTACCGGGACAGGGTATGAAGAGACCCAGTACTTC. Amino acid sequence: CSVATGTGYEETQYF.

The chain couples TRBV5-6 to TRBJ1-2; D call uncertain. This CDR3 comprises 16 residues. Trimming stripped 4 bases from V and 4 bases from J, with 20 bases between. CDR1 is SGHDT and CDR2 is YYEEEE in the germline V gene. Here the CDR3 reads CASSPGRWSSGYGYTF. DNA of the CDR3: TGTGCCAGCAGCCCTGGTAGGTGGTCCTCGGGCTATGGCTACACCTTC.

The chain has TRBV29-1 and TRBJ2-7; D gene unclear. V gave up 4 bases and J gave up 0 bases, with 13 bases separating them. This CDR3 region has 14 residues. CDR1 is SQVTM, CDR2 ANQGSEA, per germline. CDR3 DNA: TGCAGCGTTGCGCCCGCGGAGAGCTCCTACGAGCAGTACTTC. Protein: CSVAPAESSYEQYF.

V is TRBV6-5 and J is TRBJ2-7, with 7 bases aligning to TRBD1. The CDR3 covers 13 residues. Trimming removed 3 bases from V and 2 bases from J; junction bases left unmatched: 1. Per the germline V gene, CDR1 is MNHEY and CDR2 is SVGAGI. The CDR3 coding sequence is TGTGCCAGCAGTTATACAGGGGCCTACGAGCAGTACTTC. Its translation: CASSYTGAYEQYF.

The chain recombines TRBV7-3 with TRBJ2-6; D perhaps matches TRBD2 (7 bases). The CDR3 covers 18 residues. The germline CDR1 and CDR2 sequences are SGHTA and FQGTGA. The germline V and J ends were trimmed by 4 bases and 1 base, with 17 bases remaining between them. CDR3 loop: CASSSSAGAISGANVLTF. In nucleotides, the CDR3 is TGTGCCAGCAGCTCCAGCGCGGGGGCCATATCTGGGGCCAACGTCCTGACTTTC. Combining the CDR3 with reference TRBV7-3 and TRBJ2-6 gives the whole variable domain GAGVSQTPSNKVTEKGKYVELRCDPISGHTALYWYRQSLGQGPEFLIYFQGTGAADDSGLPNDRFFAVRPEGSVSTLKIQRTERGDSAVYLCASSSSAGAISGANVLTFGAGSRLTVL.

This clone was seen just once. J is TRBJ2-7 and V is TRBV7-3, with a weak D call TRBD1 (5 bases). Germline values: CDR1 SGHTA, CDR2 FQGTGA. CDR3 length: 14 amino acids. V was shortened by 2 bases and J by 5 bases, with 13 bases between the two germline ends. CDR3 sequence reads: CASSLGPGRDEQYF. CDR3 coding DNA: TGTGCCAGCAGCTTAGGCCCAGGGCGTGACGAGCAGTACTTC. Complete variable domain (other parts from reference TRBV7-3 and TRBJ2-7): GAGVSQTPSNKVTEKGKYVELRCDPISGHTALYWYRQSLGQGPEFLIYFQGTGAADDSGLPNDRFFAVRPEGSVSTLKIQRTERGDSAVYLCASSLGPGRDEQYFGPGTRLTVT.